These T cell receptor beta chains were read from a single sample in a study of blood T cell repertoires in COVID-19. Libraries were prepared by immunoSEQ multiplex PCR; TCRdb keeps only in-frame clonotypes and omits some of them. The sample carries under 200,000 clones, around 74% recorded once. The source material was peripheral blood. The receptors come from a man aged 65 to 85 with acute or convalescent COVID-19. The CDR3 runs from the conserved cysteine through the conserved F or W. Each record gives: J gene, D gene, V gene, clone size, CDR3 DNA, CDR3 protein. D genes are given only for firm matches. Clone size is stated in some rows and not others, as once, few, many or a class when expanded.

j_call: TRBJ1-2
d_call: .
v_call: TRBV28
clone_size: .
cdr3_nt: TGTGCCAGCAGAGGAGGGGTTAACTATGGCTACACCTTC
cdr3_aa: CASRGGVNYGYTF

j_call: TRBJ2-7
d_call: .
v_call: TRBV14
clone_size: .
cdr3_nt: TGTGCCAGCAGCCTAGCAGCTAGCTCCGAGCAGTACTTC
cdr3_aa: CASSLAASSEQYF

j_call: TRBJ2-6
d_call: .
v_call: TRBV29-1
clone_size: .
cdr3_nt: TGCAGCGTTGAATCTTCTGGGGCCAACGTCCTGACTTTC
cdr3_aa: CSVESSGANVLTF

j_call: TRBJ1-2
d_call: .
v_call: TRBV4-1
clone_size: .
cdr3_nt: TGCGCCAGCAGCCAAGATGGCTTAGCCCTTGGGGGCCATGGCTACACCTTC
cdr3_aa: CASSQDGLALGGHGYTF

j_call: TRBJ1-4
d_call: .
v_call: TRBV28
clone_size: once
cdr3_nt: TGTGCCAGCAGTTCATCGACCAGGGGTAGCACTAATGAAAAACTGTTTTTT
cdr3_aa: CASSSSTRGSTNEKLFF

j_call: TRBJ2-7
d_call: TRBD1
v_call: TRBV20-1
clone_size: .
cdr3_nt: TGCAGTGCTAGTGACAGGGGCCTCAACTACGAGCAGTACTTC
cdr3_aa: CSASDRGLNYEQYF

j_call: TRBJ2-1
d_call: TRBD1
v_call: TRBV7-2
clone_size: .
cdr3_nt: TGTGCCAGCAGCTTAGGGCGCAGGGGGCTCTACAATGAGCAGTTCTTC
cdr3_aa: CASSLGRRGLYNEQFF

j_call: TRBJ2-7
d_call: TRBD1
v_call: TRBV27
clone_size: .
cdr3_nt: TGTGCCAGCAGCACAGGGGGAGAGCAGTACTTC
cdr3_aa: CASSTGGEQYF

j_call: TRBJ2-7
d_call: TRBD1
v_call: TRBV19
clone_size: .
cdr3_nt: TGTGCCAGTAGTATGAAGACAGGGAACTCCTACGAGCAGTACTTC
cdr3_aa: CASSMKTGNSYEQYF

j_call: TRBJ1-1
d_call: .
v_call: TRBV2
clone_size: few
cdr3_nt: TGTGCCAGCAGTGTGCAGGGTAGCACTGAAGCTTTCTTT
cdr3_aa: CASSVQGSTEAFF